A selection of T cell receptor beta chains follows, all from one sample in a study of regulatory and conventional T cells in RAG deficiency. Profiling relied on immunoSEQ multiplex PCR, and the TCRdb table lists in-frame clones only, not all of them. Of more than 20,000 clones in the sample, 95% to 97% were seen once. A further study also used this sample, focusing on regulatory T cells.

Sequenced input: CD25- CD4+ T cells sorted from blood. Receptor source: a human donor in good health. The CDR3 runs from the conserved cysteine through the conserved F or W. D genes are given only for firm matches.

J,D,V,CDR3,DNA
TRBJ2-7,TRBD1,TRBV2,CASSTDRGSNEQYF,TGTGCCAGCAGTACTGACAGGGGGTCTAACGAGCAGTACTTC
TRBJ1-2,NA,TRBV21-1,CASSKCSGGAGGYTF,TGTGCCAGCAGCAAATGTTCAGGAGGGGCGGGGGGCTACACCTTC
TRBJ1-1,NA,TRBV6-5,CASRTEIGAFF,TGTGCCAGCAGGACAGAGATCGGCGCTTTCTTT
TRBJ1-5,NA,TRBV6-5,CASSYSLNQPQHF,TGTGCCAGCAGTTACTCCCTGAATCAGCCCCAGCATTTT
TRBJ1-1,TRBD1,TRBV30,CAWSVGDRQFTEAFF,TGTGCCTGGAGTGTGGGGGACAGACAATTCACTGAAGCTTTCTTT
TRBJ1-1,TRBD1,TRBV30,CAWNTGVEAFF,TGTGCCTGGAATACAGGGGTTGAAGCTTTCTTT
TRBJ1-1,NA,TRBV2,CASSEYGNTEAFF,TGTGCCAGCAGTGAGTACGGTAACACTGAAGCTTTCTTT
TRBJ1-1,NA,TRBV29-1,CSVEAWVRGGDTEAFF,TGCAGCGTTGAAGCATGGGTCAGGGGAGGGGACACTGAAGCTTTCTTT
TRBJ2-1,TRBD2,TRBV2,CASRRTSGGAYEQFF,TGTGCCAGCAGACGGACTAGCGGGGGGGCCTATGAGCAGTTCTTC
TRBJ1-2,NA,TRBV6-5,CASSRQDTNYGYTF,TGTGCCAGCAGCCGACAGGATACTAACTATGGCTACACCTTC
TRBJ1-1,NA,TRBV7-3,CASSSGGTEAFF,TGTGCCAGCAGCTCCGGGGGCACTGAAGCTTTCTTT
TRBJ2-5,TRBD1,TRBV7-2,CASSLRARGGRGQETQYF,TGTGCCAGCAGCTTACGGGCCCGGGGTGGCAGGGGGCAAGAGACCCAGTACTTC